The 27 T cell receptor beta chains below come from one sample, sequenced in a study of blood T cell repertoires in COVID-19. Generated by immunoSEQ multiplex PCR, the TCRdb table keeps only in-frame clones and is missing some. The data show more than 150,000 clones, around 94% seen once. The sequenced sample was peripheral blood. The origin of the receptors is a man in his thirties or forties with COVID-19, enrolled during active disease.

The chain employs TRBV20-1 and TRBJ1-5; D is unclear. Germline V CDR1 and CDR2: DFQATT, SNEGSKA (reference sequence). This CDR3 region has 13 residues. V lost 3 bases and J lost 0, with 6 bases in between. DNA of the CDR3: TGCAGTGCTAGTCAGAATAGCAATCAGCCCCAGCATTTT. This translates into CSASQNSNQPQHF.

The chain has TRBV5-4 and TRBJ1-2; D ambiguous. From germline, CDR1 is SGHNT and CDR2 YYREEE (reference sequence). The CDR3 sequence is 14 residues long. V was trimmed by 2 bases and J by 0 bases, leaving 8 bases between them. The CDR3: CASSLSSANYGYTF. The CDR3 DNA follows: TGTGCCAGCAGCTTATCCTCAGCTAACTATGGCTACACCTTC.

The V call is TRBV3-1 (or the pseudogene TRBV3-2), the J call TRBJ1-3, with TRBD1 matching over 7 bases. This CDR3 is built from 16 residues. Trimming took 3 bases from V and 3 from J; bases not matched to a gene: 8. Germline CDR1 LGHDT, CDR2 YNNKEL (reference sequence). The CDR3 here is CASSHKGTVGGNTIYF. The DNA of the CDR3 is TGTGCCAGCAGCCACAAAGGGACAGTAGGTGGAAACACCATATATTTT.

This clone was recorded once. The rearrangement links TRBV7-9 to TRBJ1-5; D gene uncertain. Germline assignment: CDR1 SEHNR and CDR2 FQNEAQ (reference sequence). Trimming removed 1 base from V and 9 bases from J, with 13 bases in between. The CDR3 totals 14 residues. CDR3: CASSLGQDYGPQHF. The DNA for the CDR3 is TGTGCCAGCAGCTTAGGGCAGGATTACGGGCCCCAGCATTTT.

CDR3 DNA: TGTGCCTGGAGTGTACCGGGGATGGATGGCTACACCTTC. This gives the protein CAWSVPGMDGYTF. V gene TRBV30 combines with J gene TRBJ1-2; D unresolved. V lost 0 bases to trimming and J lost 6 bases, with 11 bases between them. This CDR3 is 13 amino acids long. The germline CDR1 and CDR2 sequences are GTSNPN and SVGIG (reference sequence).

This sequence joins TRBV19 and TRBJ2-7, with TRBD1 as a possible D gene (6 bases). Trimming took 8 bases from V and 2 from J, leaving 10 bases between them. This CDR3 comprises 12 residues. Per germline, CDR1 LNHDA and CDR2 SQIVND (reference sequence). CDR3 nucleotides: TGTGCCAGTGCCAACAGGGCCTACGAGCAGTACTTC. Its translation is CASANRAYEQYF.

On this clone: Other DNA sequences from this sample encode an identical CDR3 as well. The genes are TRBV3-1 (or the pseudogene TRBV3-2) and TRBJ1-1; D is possibly TRBD1 (6 bases). The V end was cut by 3 bases, the J end by 5 bases, with 10 bases between. CDR1 is LGHDT and CDR2 is YNNKEL in the germline V gene (reference sequence). This CDR3 contains 13 residues. The CDR3 DNA is TGTGCCAGCAGCCAGGGGGCGGGTACTGAAGCTTTCTTT. Protein product: CASSQGAGTEAFF.

This rearrangement joins TRBV29-1 to TRBJ1-5, with D possibly TRBD1 on 5 matching bases. Germline CDR1 reads SQVTM; CDR2 reads ANQGSEA. This CDR3 contains 10 residues. The CDR3 DNA reads TGCAATAAGGGGAATCAGCCCCAGCATTTT. Its translation: CNKGNQPQHF.

The rearrangement uses TRBV7-6 and TRBJ1-5, with D unresolved. From germline, CDR1 is SGHVS and CDR2 FNYEAQ. This CDR3 has 17 amino acids. Deletions cut 3 bases from V and 2 bases from J, with 17 bases between. CDR3 sequence reads: CASSLYPRGSGNQPQHF. The CDR3 DNA reads TGTGCCAGCAGCTTGTACCCACGGGGTTCGGGCAATCAGCCCCAGCATTTT. Combining the CDR3 with reference TRBV7-6 and TRBJ1-5 gives the whole variable domain GAGVSQSPRYKVTKRGQDVALRCDPISGHVSLYWYRQALGQGPEFLTYFNYEAQQDKSGLPNDRFSAERPEGSISTLTIQRTEQRDSAMYRCASSLYPRGSGNQPQHFGDGTRLSIL.

This rearrangement joins TRBV5-1 to TRBJ1-3; TRBD1 aligns across 8 bases. The CDR3 extends over 15 amino acids. J gave up 0 bases and V 7 bases, and 6 bases lay outside the gene matches. Germline CDR1 SGHRS, CDR2 YFSETQ. This CDR3 reads CASCLTGGSGNTIYF. The CDR3, as DNA: TGCGCCAGCTGTTTAACAGGGGGCTCTGGAAACACCATATATTTT.

The V and J genes are TRBV19 and TRBJ1-1; D is possibly TRBD1 (6 bases). The germline gives CDR1 LNHDA, CDR2 SQIVND (reference sequence). Deletions cut 2 bases from V and 1 base from J, with 11 bases between. The CDR3 covers 15 residues. CDR3 in amino acids: CASSIRATGNTEAFF. DNA of the CDR3: TGTGCCAGTAGTATACGCGCGACAGGGAACACTGAAGCTTTCTTT.

The chain uses TRBV5-4 and TRBJ2-1; the match to TRBD2 covers 10 bases. V was clipped by 4 bases and J by 7 bases; unmatched bases: 8. CDR3 length equals 15 residues. Germline CDR1 SGHNT, CDR2 YYREEE (reference sequence). In DNA, the CDR3 is TGTGCCAGCAGCCCAACCGGGACTAGCGCTAATGAGCAGTTCTTC. This codes for CASSPTGTSANEQFF.

This clone was counted once. V usage is TRBV19 and J usage is TRBJ1-4; weak D call: TRBD1 (5 bases). This CDR3 comprises 14 residues. Germline V lookup: CDR1 LNHDA, CDR2 SQIVND (reference sequence). The germline V and J ends were trimmed by 4 bases and 0 bases, with 6 bases remaining between them. CDR3 in amino acids: CASSRGSTNEKLFF. Here the CDR3 DNA reads TGTGCCAGTAGTAGGGGCTCAACTAATGAAAAACTGTTTTTT.

J is TRBJ2-7 and V is TRBV3-1 (or the pseudogene TRBV3-2); 8 positions match TRBD2. Germline values: CDR1 LGHDT, CDR2 YNNKEL (reference sequence). There are 15 residues in the CDR3. Germline trimming cut 0 bases from V and 7 bases from J; bases unmatched to any gene: 8. The CDR3 DNA follows: TGTGCCAGCAGCCAAGATTGGCGGGGGGCACGAGAGCAGTACTTC. Amino acids: CASSQDWRGAREQYF.

This clone has only one observation. The chain uses TRBV27 and TRBJ2-3; 13 nucleotides agree with TRBD2. The V and J ends lost 8 bases and 3 bases, in that order; junction bases with no gene match: 5. The CDR3 loop spans 15 amino acids. CDR1 is MNHEY, CDR2 SMNVEV, per germline (reference sequence). CDR3 residues: CASARLAGGTDTQYF. CDR3 in DNA: TGTGCCAGCGCCAGACTAGCGGGGGGTACAGATACGCAGTATTTT.

The V and J genes are TRBV7-2 and TRBJ2-7; 9 positions agree with TRBD1. Losses at the gene ends were 1 base for V and 2 bases for J; bases not matched to a gene: 3. The CDR3 has 15 amino acids. In germline, CDR1 is SGHTA, CDR2 FQGNSA. In DNA, the CDR3 is TGTGCCAGCAGCTTAGGGACAGGGGCAACCTACGAGCAGTACTTC. This gives the protein CASSLGTGATYEQYF.

This chain links TRBV27 with TRBJ2-1; 12 positions agree with TRBD1. With 0 bases clipped from V and 8 bases from J, the junction kept 8 bases outside the gene matches. The CDR3 is made up of 17 amino acids. CDR1 is MNHEY, CDR2 SMNVEV, per germline (reference sequence). The CDR3 DNA follows: TGTGCCAGCAGTTTATCGATGGGACAGGGGGCGCGCTATGAGCAGTTCTTC. This codes for CASSLSMGQGARYEQFF.

The chain has TRBV29-1 and TRBJ1-5; tentative D call: TRBD1 (6 bases). The CDR3 contains 13 residues. Germline V gene data show CDR1 as SQVTM and CDR2 as ANQGSEA. V gave up 6 bases and J gave up 7 bases, with 16 bases separating them. CDR3 protein: CSVREGEGQPQHF. The CDR3 DNA follows: TGCAGCGTCCGAGAGGGGGAGGGACAGCCCCAGCATTTT.

This rearrangement joins TRBV7-9 to TRBJ2-5, with 9 bases matching TRBD2. This CDR3 spans 13 amino acids. Germline CDR1 and CDR2: SEHNR and FQNEAQ (reference sequence). With 10 bases clipped from V and 3 bases from J, the junction kept 6 bases outside the gene matches. CDR3: CAMERGDEETQYF. Written as DNA, the CDR3 is TGTGCCATGGAGCGGGGGGACGAAGAGACCCAGTACTTC.

The count of this clone is one. The chain uses TRBV5-1 and TRBJ2-2; TRBD1 is a possible D gene (6 bases). Trimming removed 3 bases from V and 6 bases from J, with 9 bases in between. This CDR3 spans 13 amino acids. From germline, CDR1 is SGHRS and CDR2 YFSETQ. The CDR3 nucleotides read TGCGCCAGCAGCTCACAGGGATCCGGGGAGCTGTTTTTT. It specifies CASSSQGSGELFF. Full variable domain (rest looked up from reference TRBV5-1 and TRBJ2-2): KAGVTQTPRYLIKTRGQQVTLSCSPISGHRSVSWYQQTPGQGLQFLFEYFSETQRNKGNFPGRFSGRQFSNSRSEMNVSTLELGDSALYLCASSSQGSGELFFGEGSRLTVL.

The chain uses TRBV7-2 and TRBJ1-5, with 7 bases matching TRBD1. In germline, CDR1 is SGHTA, CDR2 FQGNSA. The CDR3 runs to 15 residues. V lost 4 bases and J lost 7; bases outside the gene matches: 10. Written as DNA, the CDR3 is TGTGCCAGCAGCTCGTGGACAGGTTCGAGACAGCCCCAGCATTTT. This sequence encodes CASSSWTGSRQPQHF.

The genes are TRBV10-3 and TRBJ1-1; the D is unclear. Between the trimmed V and J ends, which lost 10 bases and 1 base, there was a span of 13 bases. Germline V gene data show CDR1 as ENHRY and CDR2 as SYGVKD. There are 13 residues in the CDR3. The CDR3 nucleotides read TGTGCCAGCCACCGAACAGAGAACACTGAAGCTTTCTTT. Its protein is CASHRTENTEAFF.

This sequence joins TRBV6-5 and TRBJ2-3; D is unclear. In germline, CDR1 is MNHEY, CDR2 SVGAGI. The germline V and J ends were trimmed by 7 bases and 3 bases, with 11 bases remaining between them. The CDR3 totals 13 residues. For the CDR3, the DNA is TGTGCCAGCAATCCCTTCGGTACAGATACGCAGTATTTT. Its protein product is CASNPFGTDTQYF.

CDR3 protein: CASSLAGPRDTQYF. DNA for the CDR3: TGTGCCAGCAGCCTAGCGGGACCCAGAGATACGCAGTATTTT. The chain recombines TRBV3-1 (or the pseudogene TRBV3-2) with TRBJ2-3; the match to TRBD2 covers 8 bases. V lost 4 bases, J lost 5 bases, and 5 bases stayed unmatched. Germline V gene sequence: CDR1 LGHDT, CDR2 YNNKEL (reference sequence). This CDR3 comprises 14 residues.

The V and J genes are TRBV30 and TRBJ1-2, with TRBD1 matching 7 bases. Looked up from germline, CDR1 is GTSNPN and CDR2 is SVGIG (reference sequence). The CDR3 sequence is 15 residues long. Trimming removed 0 bases from V and 3 bases from J; junction bases left unmatched: 7. CDR3: CAWSVTGFNDYGYTF. CDR3 in DNA: TGTGCCTGGAGTGTGACAGGGTTTAATGACTATGGCTACACCTTC.

J is TRBJ1-1 and V is TRBV6-5; TRBD1 matches 9 bases. CDR1 and CDR2 (germline): MNHEY, SVGAGI. With 10 bases clipped from V and 3 bases from J, the junction kept 9 bases outside the gene matches. The CDR3 is 14 residues long. DNA of the CDR3: TGTGCCACCTCTATTGACAGGGGGGACACTGAAGCTTTCTTT. Encoded protein: CATSIDRGDTEAFF.

This sequence joins TRBV11-2 and TRBJ2-7, with 11 positions matching TRBD2. The CDR3 is made up of 16 amino acids. CDR1 is SGHAT and CDR2 is FQNNGV in the germline V gene. Losses at the gene ends were 5 bases for V and 0 bases for J; bases not matched to a gene: 6. CDR3 loop: CASSKGLAAYSYEQYF. CDR3 DNA sequence: TGTGCCAGCAGCAAGGGACTAGCGGCTTACTCCTACGAGCAGTACTTC.